This T cell receptor beta chain appears in the sequencing data of a study of blood T cell repertoires in COVID-19 (TCRdb year 2020). Context from the whole study: The collaborator samples originated in the United States, Italy and Spain and spanned the acute and convalescent phases of COVID-19. The prospective study material was composed of cDNA or gDNA derived from T cells, B-cell-depleted T cells, or PBMCs. The dataset comprised deeply sampled blood TCRbeta repertoires from subjects exposed to, actively infected with, or recovered from COVID-19. A freely available public database, intended as a resource for researchers studying the immune response to SARS-CoV-2, is where the repertoires were released. The samples were drawn from two sources: the first 160 participants of the ongoing ImmuneRACE study, and about 1,300 subjects contributed by 6 global collaborators. Nearly every sample came with metadata listing a de-identified subject ID, COVID-19 status, age in years and sex. Where available, HLA class I and class II types were taken from metadata supplied by the sample provider and were not determined by assay-based typing.

Overall study outcomes, separate from this receptor: The quantity of clinical and demographic metadata differed by source and by participant and was supplied without curation.

This clone was observed at least ten times. This receptor's antigen is unknown. No base quality values were provided; no much bigger clone lies one nucleotide off. TCRbeta CDR3 regions were amplified from genomic DNA using the immunoSEQ Assay, a bias-controlled multiplex PCR. On the authors' methods: The number of nucleated cells in each sample was estimated from the amplification of reference gene primers within the assay. Sequence reads were collapsed and filtered to measure the absolute abundance of every unique TCRbeta CDR3 rearrangement. Productive Simpson clonality was computed per sample as the square root of Simpson's diversity index over productive rearrangements. In its TCRdb copy, this immuneACCESS table keeps in-frame sequences only and misses some clones. Where compared with another copy, unresolved V genes explain less than half of these, and the others have no known cause. The V and J calls and clone size are taken from that table; D and trimming were inferred from the DNA. In this sample the table shows about 480,000 clones, roughly 87% of which occur a single time. Almost 2% of the sample is taken by the ten largest.

The germline V gene (reference sequence) supplies CDR1 MNHEY and CDR2 SMNVEV. Taken from cysteine to phenylalanine, the CDR3 has 15 residues. CDR3 DNA is the only sequence kept; it has 45 bases, read in frame from the first base. V and J are truncated by 3 bases and 7 bases respectively, leaving an intervening sequence of 15 bases. In the prospective study, participants were roughly 18 to 95 years old, resided in 20 to 30 geographic areas of the United States, and were enrolled through a virtual design. In the prospective study, participants were assigned to cohorts based on the clinical history participants reported in a screening survey and a study questionnaire. Each participant in the prospective study had whole blood, serum and a nasopharyngeal or oropharyngeal swab collected by mobile phlebotomists. Additional blood draws and questionnaires over an approximately 2-month period could optionally be provided by prospective study participants. Blood samples from the prospective study were shipped frozen or at room temperature prior to DNA extraction.

This TCR was sampled from a woman aged 18 to 35 with acute COVID-19. The sample consisted of PBMCs or T cells enriched from blood (not recorded which). The receptor chain draws on TRBV27 and TRBJ1-4; the D gene is perhaps TRBD1, on 6 matching bases. The CDR3 region: CASSFGGRGSEKLFF. The DNA sequence is given as TGTGCCAGCAGTTTTGGGGGGCGCGGGAGTGAAAAACTGTTTTTT. The reference TRBV27 and TRBJ1-4 proteins fill in what lies around the CDR3, so the full variable domain reads EAQVTQNPRYLITVTGKKLTVTCSQNMNHEYMSWYRQDPGLGLRQIYYSMNVEVTDKGDVPEGYKVSRKEKRNFPLILESPSPNQTSLYFCASSFGGRGSEKLFFGSGTQLSVL.